Shown below are 18 T cell receptor beta chains from a single sample sequenced in a study of T cell responses to AZD1222 COVID-19 vaccine. Clones were sequenced by immunoSEQ multiplex PCR, and TCRdb holds only the in-frame ones, with some missing. The sample has about 150,000 clones; 92% are singletons. The specimen was peripheral blood, collected 28 days after the second AZD1222 dose. All receptors derive from an adult who received the AZD1222 COVID-19 vaccine.

The chain couples TRBV7-9 to TRBJ1-6, with D uncertain. The V end lost 1 base, the J end lost 0 bases, and 7 bases lay between the germline ends. CDR3 length: 16 amino acids. Germline V gene lookup returns CDR1 SEHNR and CDR2 FQNEAQ (reference sequence). CDR3 residues: CASSLVAGSYNSPLHF. CDR3 coding DNA: TGTGCCAGCAGCTTAGTTGCAGGCTCCTATAATTCACCCCTCCACTTT. Combining the CDR3 with reference TRBV7-9 and TRBJ1-6 gives the whole variable domain DTGVSQNPRHKITKRGQNVTFRCDPISEHNRLYWYRQTLGQGPEFLTYFQNEAQLEKSRLLSDRFSAERPKGSFSTLEIQRTEQGDSAMYLCASSLVAGSYNSPLHFGNGTRLTVT.

The rearrangement links TRBV3-1 (or the pseudogene TRBV3-2) to TRBJ2-3; weak D call: TRBD2 (6 bases). Deletions cut 0 bases from V and 10 bases from J, with 14 bases between. CDR1 and CDR2 from the germline V gene are LGHDT and YNNKEL (reference sequence). The CDR3 is made up of 14 amino acids. The CDR3 region is CASSQETHREPQYF. The CDR3 DNA sequence: TGTGCCAGCAGCCAAGAAACTCATCGGGAGCCGCAGTATTTT.

V is TRBV10-3 and J is TRBJ2-3; D gene unclear. CDR1 ENHRY and CDR2 SYGVKD come from the germline V gene. The CDR3 length is 13 residues. V lost 8 bases and J lost 4, with 13 bases in between. The chain's CDR3 is CAIGQRAADTQYF. The CDR3 bases are TGTGCCATCGGTCAGCGCGCGGCAGATACGCAGTATTTT.

The V gene is TRBV19, the J gene TRBJ1-1; D may be TRBD1 (5 bases). This CDR3 comprises 13 residues. Trimming took off 6 bases at V and 5 bases at J, with 13 bases between the two ends. Germline-derived CDR1 and CDR2 are LNHDA and SQIVND (reference sequence). The CDR3 bases are TGTGCCAGTAGAGTAGGGGCGTATACTGAAGCTTTCTTT. It encodes CASRVGAYTEAFF.

The rearrangement links TRBV11-3 to TRBJ2-1, with D possibly matching TRBD2 (5 bases). The CDR3 sequence is 13 residues long. The germline V gene encodes CDR1 SGHNT and CDR2 YENEEA. Between the trimmed V and J ends, which lost 1 base and 10 bases, there was a span of 11 bases. This chain's CDR3 is CASSLVSSGEQFF. For the CDR3, the DNA is TGTGCCAGCAGCTTAGTGTCCAGCGGAGAGCAGTTCTTC.

CDR3 sequence: CAWREGYGYTF. In DNA form, the CDR3 reads TGTGCCTGGAGGGAGGGCTATGGCTACACCTTC. This chain links TRBV30 with TRBJ1-2, with D unclear. The germline V gene has CDR1 GTSNPN and CDR2 SVGIG (reference sequence). Trimming pared 3 bases from V and 4 bases from J, leaving 6 bases between. The length of the CDR3 is 11 residues. The complete variable domain, with remaining parts taken from reference TRBV30 and TRBJ1-2, reads SQTIHQWPATLVQPVGSPLSLECTVEGTSNPNLYWYRQAAGRGLQLLFYSVGIGQISSEVPQNLSASRPQDRQFILSSKKLLLSDSGFYLCAWREGYGYTFGSGTRLTVV.

The chain employs TRBV19 and TRBJ1-2, with D perhaps matching TRBD1 (5 bases). Germline CDR1 is LNHDA and CDR2 is SQIVND (reference sequence). The CDR3 spans 15 residues. V gave up 4 bases and J gave up 2 bases, with 14 bases separating them. The DNA of the CDR3 is TGTGCCAGTAGTACTTGGGACGGCGGCAACTATGGCTACACCTTC. This sequence encodes CASSTWDGGNYGYTF.

The J gene is TRBJ1-5, the V gene TRBV30, with D tentatively TRBD1 (5 bases). V lost 0 bases, J lost 5 bases, and 11 bases lay in between. This CDR3 region has 14 residues. In germline, CDR1 is GTSNPN, CDR2 SVGIG (reference sequence). The CDR3 region has the DNA TGTGCCTGGAGTGTAAAGGGGACCTATCAGCCCCAGCATTTT. Amino acids: CAWSVKGTYQPQHF. The entire variable domain, with the rest obtained from reference TRBV30 and TRBJ1-5, is as follows: SQTIHQWPATLVQPVGSPLSLECTVEGTSNPNLYWYRQAAGRGLQLLFYSVGIGQISSEVPQNLSASRPQDRQFILSSKKLLLSDSGFYLCAWSVKGTYQPQHFGDGTRLSIL.

The chain links TRBV7-2 to TRBJ2-3, with D perhaps being TRBD1 or TRBD2 (6 bases each). V shed 0 bases and J shed 0 bases, with 10 bases lying between them. Germline values: CDR1 SGHTA, CDR2 FQGNSA. The CDR3 runs 16 residues. The CDR3 loop reads CASSLAGGPSTDTQYF. The CDR3 DNA reads as TGTGCCAGCAGCTTAGCGGGGGGCCCTAGCACAGATACGCAGTATTTT.

Note on this clone: The DNA is left out, because the CDR3 cannot be placed on it with certainty; the CDR3 is given as TCRdb lists it. J is TRBJ1-4 and V is TRBV28; TRBD1 is the table's D call and was not checked against the DNA. Germline CDR1 is MDHEN and CDR2 is SYDVKM. With termini counted, the CDR3 has 14 amino acids. CDR3 sequence: CASSFSLDRGKLFF.

This chain connects TRBV30 to TRBJ2-7; 15 positions match TRBD2. CDR1 is GTSNPN, CDR2 SVGIG, per germline (reference sequence). With V trimmed by 1 base and J by 0 bases, 4 bases remained unmatched. The CDR3 runs 17 residues. The CDR3 DNA sequence: TGTGCCTGGAGTGCGGGACTAGCGGGAGGCTACTCCTACGAGCAGTACTTC. Encoded protein: CAWSAGLAGGYSYEQYF. The variable domain in full, with the rest retrieved from reference TRBV30 and TRBJ2-7, is SQTIHQWPATLVQPVGSPLSLECTVEGTSNPNLYWYRQAAGRGLQLLFYSVGIGQISSEVPQNLSASRPQDRQFILSSKKLLLSDSGFYLCAWSAGLAGGYSYEQYFGPGTRLTVT.

The chain recombines TRBV28 with TRBJ2-4, with 9 bases that match TRBD2. In germline, CDR1 is MDHEN, CDR2 SYDVKM. There are 16 residues in the CDR3. Trimming cost V 6 bases and J 3 bases; bases outside gene matches: 9. In DNA, the CDR3 is TGTGCCAGCAGCCATAGCGGGAGAGGTGACAAAAACATTCAGTACTTC. Protein: CASSHSGRGDKNIQYF.

The rearrangement links TRBV27 to TRBJ2-3; no definite D call. The germline V gene encodes CDR1 MNHEY and CDR2 SMNVEV (reference sequence). This CDR3 spans 17 amino acids. V was trimmed by 7 bases and J by 4 bases, leaving 24 bases between them. The CDR3 here is CASTILGSTGDPDTQYF. CDR3 DNA: TGTGCCAGCACCATTTTGGGGTCCACCGGAGATCCAGATACGCAGTATTTT.

The chain combines TRBV11-3 with TRBJ2-5; D possibly corresponds to TRBD2 (5 bases). Trimming cost V 8 bases and J 7 bases, with 14 bases left between them. Looked up from germline, CDR1 is SGHNT and CDR2 is YENEEA. This CDR3 spans 12 amino acids. CDR3 residues: CASGSTTGTQYF. CDR3 DNA sequence: TGTGCCAGCGGGAGCACAACGGGGACCCAGTACTTC.

This chain uses TRBV7-8 with TRBJ2-7; no firm D call. Trimming left V 5 bases short and J 0 bases short, with 11 bases between. CDR1 is SGHVS and CDR2 is FQNEAQ in the germline V gene. The CDR3 extends over 14 amino acids. The CDR3 nucleotides are TGTGCCAGCAGCCCCGGACGGATCTCCTACGAGCAGTACTTC. This sequence encodes CASSPGRISYEQYF.

V gene TRBV27 combines with J gene TRBJ2-7; 7 bases fit TRBD2. V dropped 3 bases and J dropped 0; count of bases not matched to a gene: 2. The CDR3 runs 14 residues. Germline values: CDR1 MNHEY, CDR2 SMNVEV (reference sequence). The CDR3 sequence: CASSLGGSSYEQYF. The CDR3 nucleotides are TGTGCCAGCAGTTTGGGCGGGAGCTCCTACGAGCAGTACTTC.

This rearrangement joins TRBV12-5 to TRBJ1-5; D gene unclear. The length of the CDR3 is 10 residues. From germline, CDR1 is LGHNT and CDR2 FRNRAP. Trimming shortened V by 3 bases and J by 7 bases, and 1 base separated the two germline ends. The CDR3 sequence: CASGFQPQHF. The CDR3 DNA follows: TGTGCTAGTGGTTTCCAGCCCCAGCATTTT.

V usage is TRBV13 and J usage is TRBJ1-5, with D uncertain. Trimming left V 4 bases short and J 11 bases short, with 15 bases between. From germline, CDR1 is PRHDT and CDR2 FYEKMQ (reference sequence). CDR3 length: 13 amino acids. CDR3 amino acids: CASSSKPGGAQHF. CDR3 DNA: TGTGCCAGCAGCTCCAAACCCGGTGGGGCCCAGCATTTT.